The 30 T cell receptor beta chains below were found in one sample sequenced in a study of molecular identifiers for immune sequencing clone quantification. TCRdb reprocessed the PCR reads with MiXCR, giving one entry per CDR3 protein. The profile shows 85,000 to 100,000 distinct CDR3 sequences, about 24% of them singletons. Sequenced: naive CD8+ T cells from blood, with Jurkat cell RNA spiked in. Subset denoted: FACS-sorted CD8+CD4-CCR7+CD45RA+ naive T cells. These receptors were obtained from a human donor in good health. Some libraries in this study had Jurkat cell RNA spiked in.

In its sample, this clonotype was seen many times. The chain employs TRBV4-1 and TRBJ2-2; maybe TRBD2 (5 bases). The CDR3 extends over 17 amino acids. Germline CDR1 and CDR2: MGHRA and YSYEKL. V dropped 0 bases and J dropped 1 base, with 12 bases sitting between them. The CDR3 DNA reads as TGCGCCAGCAGCCAAGAGAGGGCCCCCAGGAACACCGGGGAGCTGTTTTTT. Its translation: CASSQERAPRNTGELFF.

This clonotype was counted many times. This chain connects TRBV5-4 to TRBJ1-3, with 8 bases aligning to TRBD1. Looked up from germline, CDR1 is SGHNT and CDR2 is YYREEE (reference sequence). The V gene end was trimmed by 2 bases and the J gene end by 1 base; junction bases not matched to a gene: 17. CDR3 size: 20 residues. This chain's CDR3 is CASSFRRFPRQGFSGNTIYF. The CDR3 bases are TGTGCCAGCAGCTTTCGTCGATTTCCGCGACAGGGGTTTTCTGGAAACACCATATATTTT.

The rearrangement links TRBV19 to TRBJ1-1; D possibly corresponds to TRBD1 (5 bases). Germline V lookup: CDR1 LNHDA, CDR2 SQIVND (reference sequence). CDR3 length: 14 amino acids. Trimming removed 5 bases from V and 1 base from J, with 11 bases in between. The CDR3 here is CASSYQGPNTEAFF. The DNA of the CDR3 is TGTGCCAGTAGTTACCAGGGCCCGAACACTGAAGCTTTCTTT.

The chain joins TRBV28 to TRBJ1-1; 7 bases are shared with TRBD1. Trimming cost V 5 bases and J 0 bases; bases outside gene matches: 9. CDR1 MDHEN and CDR2 SYDVKM come from the germline V gene. CDR3 size: 16 residues. CDR3 protein: CASSPDRSNLNTEAFF. DNA for the CDR3: TGTGCCAGCAGTCCGGACAGGTCCAATCTGAACACTGAAGCTTTCTTT.

This clonotype was recorded at least ten times. The genes are TRBV25-1 and TRBJ2-3; weak D call: TRBD2 (5 bases). The CDR3 length is 16 residues. V lost 10 bases and J 0 bases, leaving 20 bases between the germline ends. Germline values: CDR1 MGHDK, CDR2 SYGVNS. CDR3 sequence (DNA): TGTGCCACCCAGAGGGATTTCCCCACCAGCACAGATACGCAGTATTTT. Protein product: CATQRDFPTSTDTQYF. The entire variable domain, with the rest obtained from reference TRBV25-1 and TRBJ2-3, is as follows: EADIYQTPRYLVIGTGKKITLECSQTMGHDKMYWYQQDPGMELHLIHYSYGVNSTEKGDLSSESTVSRIRTEHFPLTLESARPSHTSQYLCATQRDFPTSTDTQYFGPGTRLTVL.

This clonotype was counted at least ten times. This chain links TRBV6-2 or TRBV6-3 with TRBJ2-7; 11 bases fit TRBD2. V lost 6 bases and J lost 3; bases outside the gene matches: 7. Looked up from germline, CDR1 is MNHEY and CDR2 is SVGEGT. This CDR3 is 15 amino acids long. In nucleotides, the CDR3 is TGTGCCAGCAGGGGCCCGGGACTAGCGGACTACGAGCAGTACTTC. Protein product: CASRGPGLADYEQYF.

This clonotype was observed at least ten times. This chain connects TRBV7-9 to TRBJ2-1, with TRBD2 matching over 15 bases. In germline, CDR1 is SEHNR, CDR2 FQNEAQ (reference sequence). The V gene end was trimmed by 5 bases and the J gene end by 4 bases; junction bases not matched to a gene: 12. The length of the CDR3 is 19 residues. For the CDR3, the DNA is TGTGCCAGCAGCCGCCGGACTAGCGGGAGGGCCCCAGTGTACAATGAGCAGTTCTTC. Protein sequence: CASSRRTSGRAPVYNEQFF.

This clonotype was seen repeatedly, ten times or more. The chain combines TRBV11-2 with TRBJ1-5; D unresolved. The CDR3 runs to 15 residues. Looked up from germline, CDR1 is SGHAT and CDR2 is FQNNGV. V lost 0 bases to trimming and J lost 4 bases, with 10 bases between them. CDR3 nucleotide sequence: TGTGCCAGCAGCTTAGAGGGGAACTATAATCAGCCCCAGCATTTT. Its translation: CASSLEGNYNQPQHF.

The gene calls are TRBV7-3 and TRBJ2-5; 9 bases match TRBD2. CDR3 length: 14 amino acids. Germline CDR1 is SGHTA and CDR2 is FQGTGA. V gave up 6 bases and J gave up 5 bases; unmatched junction bases: 7. As DNA, the CDR3 is TGTGCCAGCAGTCTTAGCGGGAGTGGGGAGACCCAGTACTTC. It encodes CASSLSGSGETQYF.

This clonotype was seen at least ten times. This rearrangement joins TRBV19 to TRBJ2-7; 8 nucleotides match TRBD2. CDR1 and CDR2 from the germline V gene are LNHDA and SQIVND (reference sequence). V lost 5 bases, J lost 3 bases, and 9 bases stayed unmatched. The CDR3 contains 15 residues. The CDR3 bases are TGTGCCAGTAGTGTCTATAGCGGGGCACTCTACGAGCAGTACTTC. Its translation is CASSVYSGALYEQYF.

This clonotype occurred many times. The chain combines TRBV12-3 or TRBV12-4 with TRBJ2-3; TRBD1 is a possible D gene (5 bases). V was clipped by 7 bases and J by 2 bases, with 10 bases between them. The CDR3 length is 13 residues. CDR3 in DNA: TGTGCCAGCATTGCAGGGTACACAGATACGCAGTATTTT. The encoded protein is CASIAGYTDTQYF.

This clonotype was picked up many times. The rearrangement links TRBV9 to TRBJ2-6; D may be TRBD1 or TRBD2 (5 bases each). The CDR3 covers 15 residues. V was clipped by 2 bases and J by 0 bases, with 6 bases between them. CDR1 is SGDLS and CDR2 is YYNGEE in the germline V gene. CDR3 DNA: TGTGCCAGCAGCGTTGGGGGCTCTGGGGCCAACGTCCTGACTTTC. Translated: CASSVGGSGANVLTF.

A note on this clonotype: One base away lies a much larger clone, so this may be a sequencing read error. The chain employs TRBV28 and TRBJ2-3; maybe TRBD2 (5 bases). From germline, CDR1 is MDHEN and CDR2 SYDVKM. V was shortened by 7 bases and J by 1 base, with 15 bases between the two germline ends. The CDR3 length is 15 residues. The CDR3 spells CASKGGRYRTDTQYF. The CDR3 DNA reads as TGTGCCAGCAAGGGTGGGAGATACCGCACAGATACGCAGTATTTT.

This clonotype has ten or more counts. The rearrangement links TRBV6-5 to TRBJ2-3; the D is unclear. With 4 bases removed from V and 2 bases from J, the gap between germline ends came to 10 bases. In germline, CDR1 is MNHEY, CDR2 SVGAGI. The CDR3 has 14 amino acids. The CDR3 spells CASSSAKYTDTQYF. The CDR3 coding sequence is TGTGCCAGCAGTTCGGCTAAATACACAGATACGCAGTATTTT.

This clonotype showed up many times. V gene TRBV6-1 combines with J gene TRBJ2-3; a weak D match, TRBD2 (6 bases). CDR1 MNHNS and CDR2 SASEGT come from the germline V gene. Trimming stripped 4 bases from V and 4 bases from J, with 21 bases between. This CDR3 is 17 amino acids long. The CDR3 protein is CASSGRDTVIGADTQYF. The CDR3 region has the DNA TGTGCCAGCAGTGGGCGGGATACCGTTATCGGAGCAGATACGCAGTATTTT.

This clonotype appeared a few times. The V and J genes are TRBV12-3 or TRBV12-4 and TRBJ2-1, with no clear D. The V end lost 4 bases, the J end lost 4 bases, and 11 bases lay between the germline ends. The CDR3 totals 14 residues. CDR3 amino acids: CASSSRRQYNEQFF. CDR3 coding DNA: TGTGCCAGCAGTTCCCGACGGCAGTACAATGAGCAGTTCTTC.

This clonotype was seen at least ten times. J is TRBJ2-7 and V is TRBV28; D not resolved. V was cut by 3 bases and J by 2 bases, with 14 bases left in between. This CDR3 comprises 15 residues. Germline assignment: CDR1 MDHEN and CDR2 SYDVKM. The CDR3 reads CASSFIGPPPYEQYF. Written as DNA, the CDR3 is TGTGCCAGCAGTTTCATTGGCCCGCCACCCTACGAGCAGTACTTC. The full variable domain, rest sourced from reference TRBV28 and TRBJ2-7, is DVKVTQSSRYLVKRTGEKVFLECVQDMDHENMFWYRQDPGLGLRLIYFSYDVKMKEKGDIPEGYSVSREKKERFSLILESASTNQTSMYLCASSFIGPPPYEQYFGPGTRLTVT.

In this sample, this clonotype turned up many times. This chain uses TRBV7-2 with TRBJ2-3, with TRBD2 identical over 12 bases. The CDR3 loop spans 14 amino acids. V was pared by 6 bases and J by 4 bases, with 2 bases of the junction left unmatched. Looked up from germline, CDR1 is SGHTA and CDR2 is FQGNSA. CDR3 in DNA: TGTGCCAGCAGTCTAGCGGGGGGGTCAGATACGCAGTATTTT. This translates into CASSLAGGSDTQYF.

As for this clonotype: This could be a read error, since a much larger clone is one nucleotide away. The genes are TRBV7-9 and TRBJ2-5; perhaps TRBD2 as D (6 bases). There are 17 residues in the CDR3. Germline V gene lookup returns CDR1 SEHNR and CDR2 FQNEAQ (reference sequence). V was cut by 4 bases and J by 4 bases, with 22 bases left in between. The CDR3 region has the DNA TGTGCCAGCAGCTCCGTTTTGGGCGGGATGGTGTCAGAGACCCAGTACTTC. Amino acids: CASSSVLGGMVSETQYF. Looking up the rest from reference TRBV7-9 and TRBJ2-5 gives the full variable domain: DTGVSQNPRHKITKRGQNVTFRCDPISEHNRLYWYRQTLGQGPEFLTYFQNEAQLEKSRLLSDRFSAERPKGSFSTLEIQRTEQGDSAMYLCASSSVLGGMVSETQYFGPGTRLLVL.

In this sample, this clonotype turned up a few times. V usage is TRBV19 and J usage is TRBJ1-5; 8 bases align to TRBD1. Germline V CDR1 and CDR2: LNHDA, SQIVND (reference sequence). The ends lost 3 bases at V and 4 bases at J; junction bases unmatched: 20. This CDR3 has 20 residues. Written as DNA, the CDR3 is TGTGCCAGTAGTATCACTCCCTGGACTCTGACAGGGGAAGGGAATCAGCCCCAGCATTTT. Its protein product is CASSITPWTLTGEGNQPQHF.

Points on this clonotype: One end of the junction fails to match germline, which may point to a read error. The chain has TRBV7-9 and TRBJ1-1, with D tentatively TRBD1 (6 bases). This CDR3 has 13 residues. Germline V CDR1 and CDR2: SEHNR, FQNEAQ (reference sequence). CDR3 loop: CASSSPGAAEAFF. In DNA, the CDR3 is TGTGCTAGCAGCTCACCAGGGGCGGCTGAAGCTTTCTTT.

CDR3 coding DNA: TGTGCCAGCAGCTTACTGGCCGGGACACTTAGCAATCAGCCCCAGCATTTT. Its translation is CASSLLAGTLSNQPQHF. The rearrangement links TRBV7-8 to TRBJ1-5, with D maybe TRBD1 (6 bases). V lost 2 bases, J lost 0 bases, and 14 bases lay in between. In germline, CDR1 is SGHVS, CDR2 FQNEAQ. CDR3 size: 17 residues.

The rearrangement joins TRBV6-2 or TRBV6-3 to TRBJ1-1; D perhaps matches TRBD1 (5 bases). Trimming left V 8 bases short and J 1 base short, with 14 bases between. This CDR3 contains 14 residues. CDR1 is MNHEY and CDR2 is SVGEGT in the germline V gene. The CDR3 region is CASGGGSRNTEAFF. The CDR3, as DNA: TGTGCCAGCGGGGGGGGGTCTCGGAACACTGAAGCTTTCTTT.

This clonotype was found a few times. This sequence joins TRBV2 and TRBJ2-7, with unresolved D. The CDR3 consists of 13 residues. Per the germline V gene, CDR1 is SNHLY and CDR2 is FYNNEI. V was cut by 10 bases and J by 3 bases, with 16 bases left in between. CDR3 amino acids: CAIEDENIYEQYF. CDR3 nucleotides: TGTGCCATCGAGGACGAGAACATCTACGAGCAGTACTTC.

This clonotype was recorded many times. The V and J genes are TRBV6-1 and TRBJ2-5; possibly TRBD1 for D (7 bases). Trimming removed 3 bases at V and 2 bases at J, with 13 bases between. Per germline, CDR1 MNHNS and CDR2 SASEGT. The CDR3 consists of 15 residues. Here the CDR3 DNA reads TGTGCCAGCAGTGATAGACAGGGAGGTCAAGAGACCCAGTACTTC. It codes for CASSDRQGGQETQYF.

This clonotype was seen once. At one end, the junction sequence differs from germline, possibly due to a read error. V gene TRBV20-1 combines with J gene TRBJ1-1, with unresolved D. CDR1 and CDR2 (germline): DFQATT, SNEGSKA (reference sequence). The CDR3 loop spans 14 amino acids. DNA of the CDR3: TGCAGTGCTAGAGACCTTGGGGATCCCGCTGAAGCTCTCTTT. Residues: CSARDLGDPAEALF.

V gene TRBV28 combines with J gene TRBJ2-1, with D uncertain. Germline assignment: CDR1 MDHEN and CDR2 SYDVKM. The ends were cut back, 2 bases at V and 10 bases at J, with 15 bases in the middle. The CDR3 totals 14 residues. The CDR3 sequence: CASSLKAEVWEQFF. CDR3 sequence (DNA): TGTGCCAGCAGTTTAAAGGCCGAGGTATGGGAGCAGTTCTTC. The complete variable domain, with remaining parts taken from reference TRBV28 and TRBJ2-1, reads DVKVTQSSRYLVKRTGEKVFLECVQDMDHENMFWYRQDPGLGLRLIYFSYDVKMKEKGDIPEGYSVSREKKERFSLILESASTNQTSMYLCASSLKAEVWEQFFGPGTRLTVL.

This clonotype was seen at least ten times. The J gene is TRBJ2-3, the V gene TRBV4-3, with 9 bases lining up with TRBD2. Germline CDR1 is LGHNA and CDR2 is YSLEER. Losses at the gene ends were 0 bases for V and 1 base for J; bases not matched to a gene: 5. The CDR3 consists of 17 residues. The CDR3, as DNA: TGCGCCAGCAGCCAAGATGGACTAGCGTTAGGCACAGATACGCAGTATTTT. Protein product: CASSQDGLALGTDTQYF.

This clonotype has ten or more counts. The chain has TRBV6-5 and TRBJ1-2; 7 nucleotides match TRBD1. Germline-derived CDR1 and CDR2 are MNHEY and SVGAGI. Losses at the gene ends were 6 bases for V and 5 bases for J; bases not matched to a gene: 9. The CDR3 runs 14 residues. The CDR3 DNA is TGTGCCAGCAGGGTCCCCGGGACAGAATATGGCTACACCTTC. It is translated as CASRVPGTEYGYTF.

Many counts were recorded for this clonotype. This chain links TRBV5-6 with TRBJ2-6, with a tentative D call TRBD1 (6 bases). CDR1 is SGHDT and CDR2 is YYEEEE in the germline V gene. The CDR3 is 15 amino acids. V was pared by 2 bases and J by 4 bases, with 10 bases between. CDR3 in DNA: TGTGCCAGCAGCTTTCAGGGGTCCGGGGCCAACGTCCTGACTTTC. Encoded protein: CASSFQGSGANVLTF. Filled out from reference TRBV5-6 and TRBJ2-6, the complete variable domain reads DAGVTQSPTHLIKTRGQQVTLRCSPKSGHDTVSWYQQALGQGPQFIFQYYEEEERQRGNFPDRFSGHQFPNYSSELNVNALLLGDSALYLCASSFQGSGANVLTFGAGSRLTVL.